What follows describes a single T cell receptor beta chain. The record originates from a study of blood T cell repertoires in COVID-19. Across the study: Collection of acute and convalescent COVID-19 samples took place in the United States, Italy and Spain. T cells, B-cell-depleted T cells, or PBMCs provided the cDNA or gDNA that served as material.

From germline, CDR1 is SGHRS and CDR2 YFSETQ. There are 14 residues in the CDR3. Trimming took off 4 bases at V and 10 bases at J, with 18 bases between the two ends. Per the original methods: Estimated nucleated cell counts came from reference gene primer amplification. Method: immunoSEQ multiplex PCR; TCRdb's copy keeps in-frame clones and lacks some. V, J and clone size reflect that table, while D and trimming were determined from the DNA. Of fewer than 150,000 clones detected, about 80% appear once; the ten largest clones hold approximately 16%. The specimen was peripheral blood. The TCR sequence derives from a woman aged 50 to 65 with acute or convalescent COVID-19. The V gene is TRBV5-1, the J gene TRBJ2-1; a possible D gene is TRBD2 (5 bases). The CDR3 sequence is CASSPGSQLGEQFF. The CDR3 DNA sequence: TGCGCCAGCAGCCCGGGATCCCAACTGGGGGAGCAGTTCTTC. The full variable domain, completed using reference TRBV5-1 and TRBJ2-1, is KAGVTQTPRYLIKTRGQQVTLSCSPISGHRSVSWYQQTPGQGLQFLFEYFSETQRNKGNFPGRFSGRQFSNSRSEMNVSTLELGDSALYLCASSPGSQLGEQFFGPGTRLTVL.